Listed here are 5 T cell receptor beta chains from one sample, sequenced in a study of cytomegalovirus exposure and HLA in healthy donors. A multiplex PCR was run with 60 Vbeta primers and 13 Jbeta primers. The data were produced by immunoSEQ multiplex PCR, yet TCRdb's version contains in-frame clones alone and is incomplete. In all, the sample yields approximately 50,000 clones. The sequencing input was PBMCs. Every receptor here comes from a female donor in good health and CMV-seronegative.

V gene TRBV27 combines with J gene TRBJ1-1, with a tentative D call TRBD1 (6 bases). CDR1 MNHEY and CDR2 SMNVEV come from the germline V gene (reference sequence). The ends were cut back, 4 bases at V and 0 bases at J, with 15 bases in the middle. The CDR3 runs 16 residues. The CDR3 sequence is CASSSFDRRMNTEAFF. CDR3 sequence (DNA): TGTGCCAGCAGTTCCTTCGACAGGCGGATGAACACTGAAGCTTTCTTT.

The chain links TRBV5-1 to TRBJ2-1, with TRBD2 matching over 11 bases. V was clipped by 3 bases and J by 5 bases; unmatched bases: 4. Germline values: CDR1 SGHRS, CDR2 YFSETQ. The CDR3 spans 15 residues. The CDR3 loop reads CASSSGLADHNEQFF. CDR3 nucleotides: TGCGCCAGCAGCTCGGGACTAGCGGATCACAATGAGCAGTTCTTC.

V is TRBV19 and J is TRBJ2-1; tentatively, D is TRBD2 (6 bases). The CDR3 loop spans 16 amino acids. V lost 2 bases to trimming and J lost 7 bases, with 18 bases between them. The germline V gene encodes CDR1 LNHDA and CDR2 SQIVND (reference sequence). The CDR3 here is CASSIPLGRGPNEQFF. The DNA of the CDR3 is TGTGCCAGTAGTATACCTCTTGGGCGGGGACCAAATGAGCAGTTCTTC. Full variable domain (outside the CDR3, taken from reference TRBV19 and TRBJ2-1): DGGITQSPKYLFRKEGQNVTLSCEQNLNHDAMYWYRQDPGQGLRLIYYSQIVNDFQKGDIAEGYSVSREKKESFPLTVTSAQKNPTAFYLCASSIPLGRGPNEQFFGPGTRLTVL.

The genes are TRBV6-1 and TRBJ2-1, with 8 nucleotides matching TRBD2. Germline V gene lookup returns CDR1 MNHNS and CDR2 SASEGT. V lost 3 bases and J lost 5; bases outside the gene matches: 9. This CDR3 comprises 16 residues. The CDR3 DNA reads as TGTGCCAGCAGTGAGGCGCTAGCGGGTTCAGACAATGAGCAGTTCTTC. It codes for CASSEALAGSDNEQFF.

V and J are TRBV30 and TRBJ2-7; D perhaps matches TRBD1 (5 bases). The germline V gene encodes CDR1 GTSNPN and CDR2 SVGIG (reference sequence). V lost 0 bases, J lost 4 bases, and 7 bases lay in between. CDR3 length: 12 amino acids. This CDR3 reads CAWSVGEYEQYF. The CDR3 bases are TGTGCCTGGAGTGTAGGGGAATACGAGCAGTACTTC.